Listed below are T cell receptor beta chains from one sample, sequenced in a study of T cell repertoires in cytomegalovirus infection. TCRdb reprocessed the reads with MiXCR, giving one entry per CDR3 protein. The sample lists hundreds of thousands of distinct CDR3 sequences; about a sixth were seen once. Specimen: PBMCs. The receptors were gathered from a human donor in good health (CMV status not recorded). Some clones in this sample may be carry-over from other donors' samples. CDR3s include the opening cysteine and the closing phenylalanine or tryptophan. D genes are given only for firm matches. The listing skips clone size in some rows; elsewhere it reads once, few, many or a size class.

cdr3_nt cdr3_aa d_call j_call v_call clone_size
TGCGCCAGCAGCTTTGGACTAGCGGGTCATGAGACCCAGTACTTC CASSFGLAGHETQYF TRBD2 TRBJ2-5 TRBV5-1 few
TGTGCCAGCAGCCAAGAGACAGGGGGCGGCTATGGCTACACCTTC CASSQETGGGYGYTF TRBD1 TRBJ1-2 TRBV12-3/TRBV12-4 few
TGTGCCAGCAGCCCCAACAGGGACTTAGCCGGGGAGCTGATTTTT CASSPNRDLAGELIF . TRBJ2-2 TRBV12-3/TRBV12-4 .
TGTGCCAGCAGTCTCCCGACCCGGGAAAAACTGTTTTTT CASSLPTREKLFF . TRBJ1-4 TRBV12-3/TRBV12-4 many
TGTGCCAGTAGTGCCGTCGACCGGAACACTGAAGCTTTCTTT CASSAVDRNTEAFF . TRBJ1-1 TRBV19 .
TGTGCCAGCAGTTACTCCGGGCAGGAAAGGGGCTACACCTTC CASSYSGQERGYTF . TRBJ1-2 TRBV6-6 few
TGTGCCAGCAGCCCGACAGGGCTGGGACCCCTCCACTTT CASSPTGLGPLHF TRBD1 TRBJ1-6 TRBV7-3 .
TGTGCCAGCGGGAAGACAGGGGGCTCCTACAATGAGCAGTTCTTC CASGKTGGSYNEQFF TRBD1 TRBJ2-1 TRBV7-6 many
TGTGCCAGCAGCCTGGGGGGAGGGAGGTCGGAGACCCAGTACTTC CASSLGGGRSETQYF TRBD2 TRBJ2-5 TRBV12-3/TRBV12-4 .
TGTGCCAGCAGCTTGTTAACCGGGACAGGTTACAATGAGCAGTTCTTC CASSLLTGTGYNEQFF TRBD1 TRBJ2-1 TRBV7-6 many
TGTGCCAGCAGTCAAAGGACAAACCAGCCCCAGCATTTT CASSQRTNQPQHF . TRBJ1-5 TRBV12-3/TRBV12-4 few
TGCGCCAGCAGCCAAGATCTATCCGGTGGCTACACCTTC CASSQDLSGGYTF . TRBJ1-2 TRBV4-1 many
TGTGCCAGCAGTGAGGGGGGACAGCCTACATACTACGAGCAGTACTTC CASSEGGQPTYYEQYF . TRBJ2-7 TRBV6-1 .
TGCGCCAGCAGCTCTGAGTGGGGGCGCAAAACTGAAGCTTTCTTT CASSSEWGRKTEAFF . TRBJ1-1 TRBV4-1 many
TGTGCCAGCAGTTTCGCTTCAGGGAGGGGGAACACTGAAGCTTTCTTT CASSFASGRGNTEAFF . TRBJ1-1 TRBV28 .
TGCAGTGGGAGCAGGGGGTTATATAGCAATCAGCCCCAGCATTTT CSGSRGLYSNQPQHF TRBD1 TRBJ1-5 TRBV20-1 .
TGTGCCACCAGTTTGGGCGGGGCAGATACGCAGTATTTT CATSLGGADTQYF . TRBJ2-3 TRBV24-1 few
TGCAGCGTTGGGCCCGGACTAGCCCTCACAGATACGCAGTATTTT CSVGPGLALTDTQYF TRBD2 TRBJ2-3 TRBV29-1 few
TGTGCCAGCAGTTACTCGCGCGGACTAGCGGGGTTCAGGAATGAGCAGTTCTTC CASSYSRGLAGFRNEQFF TRBD2 TRBJ2-1 TRBV6-5 few
TGTGCCAGCAGTGAGGGGAGGGGACAGAACACCGGGGAGCTGTTTTTT CASSEGRGQNTGELFF . TRBJ2-2 TRBV6-4 .
TGCAGTGCTAAGACAGGGGTCGCGGCTTACGAGCAGTACTTC CSAKTGVAAYEQYF TRBD1 TRBJ2-7 TRBV20-1 few
TGTGCCAGCAGCTTCCAGGACAGGGGGAATAGCAATCAGCCCCAGCATTTT CASSFQDRGNSNQPQHF TRBD1 TRBJ1-5 TRBV5-6 .
TGTGCCAGCAGACAGACAGGGATATCCTATGGCTACACCTTC CASRQTGISYGYTF TRBD1 TRBJ1-2 TRBV12-3/TRBV12-4 .